This entry describes one T cell receptor beta chain. The antigen is undetermined. Germline lookup yields CDR1 MDHEN and CDR2 SYDVKM. V was clipped by 5 bases and J by 7 bases; unmatched bases: 9. CDR3 length: 15 amino acids. This sample stems from a study of Ad26.COV2.S vaccination and SARS-CoV-2 variants. The overall study: Ad26.COV2.S, an intramuscular injection, was given once or twice 56 days apart.

Assay: immunoSEQ multiplex PCR; the TCRdb copy retains only in-frame clones and omits some. The sample lists about 440,000 clones, roughly nine tenths occurring once. Study-level findings and limits: Possible underestimation of total T cell responses by the TCR breadth and depth analyses was noted.

The treatment is: roughly 18 received Ad26.COV2.S at low or high dose, single or two shots; 5 received placebo; per-sample allocation not given. Collection of samples fell on day 63 after the first vaccine or placebo injection. Donation came from an adult in Boston who was aged 18-55 years. This receptor was identified in a person aged 18-60 years who received the Ad26.COV2.S COVID-19 vaccine or a placebo. This chain uses TRBV28 with TRBJ1-5; 9 bases agree with TRBD1. The sequences come from peripheral blood, collected in a trial of Ad26.COV2.S vaccine versus placebo. For the CDR3, the DNA is TGTGCCAGCAGTCTGCGGGGACAGGGTTGGCAGCCCCAGCATTTT. This translates into CASSLRGQGWQPQHF.